The 29 T cell receptor beta chains in this list originate from one sample, sequenced in a study of blood T cell repertoires in COVID-19. The table came from immunoSEQ multiplex PCR; TCRdb's copy has only in-frame clones and leaves some out. This table holds approximately 200,000 clones, over 75% found once. The sequencing sample was made of peripheral blood. The receptors were gathered from a man aged 55 to 69 with acute or convalescent COVID-19.

This clone was seen just once. The chain recombines TRBV29-1 with TRBJ2-2; 7 positions match TRBD2. V gave up 4 bases and J gave up 1 base; unmatched junction bases: 3. The length of the CDR3 is 14 residues. CDR1 and CDR2 from the germline V gene are SQVTM and ANQGSEA. As DNA, the CDR3 is TGCAGCGTTGGGTCTAGCGGGAACACCGGGGAGCTGTTTTTT. This codes for CSVGSSGNTGELFF.

This chain uses TRBV19 with TRBJ2-5, with 9 bases aligning to TRBD2. The germline V gene has CDR1 LNHDA and CDR2 SQIVND (reference sequence). With 3 bases clipped from V and 3 bases from J, the junction kept 8 bases outside the gene matches. This CDR3 is 16 amino acids long. The CDR3: CASSIKAGGRKETQYF. CDR3 in DNA: TGTGCCAGTAGTATTAAAGCGGGGGGACGAAAAGAGACCCAGTACTTC.

The rearrangement links TRBV5-6 to TRBJ2-2, with 9 bases aligning to TRBD2. Germline V gives CDR1 SGHDT, CDR2 YYEEEE. After removal of 3 bases from V and 0 bases from J, the junction contained 6 bases not matched to a gene. This CDR3 spans 17 amino acids. CDR3: CASSSSTSGANTGELFF. CDR3 bases: TGTGCCAGCAGCTCGTCGACTAGCGGAGCGAACACCGGGGAGCTGTTTTTT.

The rearrangement joins TRBV28 to TRBJ1-1; D not certain. Germline V CDR1 and CDR2: MDHEN, SYDVKM. The CDR3 is 13 residues long. V was pared by 8 bases and J by 1 base, with 11 bases between. The CDR3 loop is CASRGRKNTEAFF. The DNA of the CDR3 is TGTGCCAGCCGCGGGCGCAAGAACACTGAAGCTTTCTTT.

The gene calls are TRBV19 and TRBJ2-3; 8 bases map to TRBD2. This CDR3 is 14 amino acids long. V shed 8 bases and J 6 bases; nucleotides not matched to a gene: 10. Germline-derived CDR1 and CDR2 are LNHDA and SQIVND (reference sequence). In DNA, the CDR3 is TGTGCCAGTCAAGGAGGTCGGGGGGGGGATACGCAGTATTTT. Amino acids: CASQGGRGGDTQYF.

The V and J genes are TRBV27 and TRBJ1-1; D might be TRBD1 (6 bases). Trimming removed 1 base from V and 0 bases from J, with 18 bases in between. Germline CDR1 MNHEY, CDR2 SMNVEV (reference sequence). CDR3 size: 18 residues. The CDR3 DNA reads as TGTGCCAGCAGTTTATTAGGGGGAATAGGCTCCCTGAACACTGAAGCTTTCTTT. Protein product: CASSLLGGIGSLNTEAFF.

This clone was recorded only once. The genes are TRBV3-1 (or the pseudogene TRBV3-2) and TRBJ2-3; 9 bases are shared with TRBD2. The CDR3 has 16 amino acids. V trimming: 0 bases; J trimming: 7 bases; junction bases outside the gene matches: 8. The germline gives CDR1 LGHDT, CDR2 YNNKEL (reference sequence). The DNA of the CDR3 is TGTGCCAGCAGCCAAGACGGCGGGAGGGCCAGGAATACGCAGTATTTT. It translates to CASSQDGGRARNTQYF.

V gene TRBV5-4 combines with J gene TRBJ1-1; 9 bases map to TRBD1. Germline-derived CDR1 and CDR2 are SGHNT and YYREEE (reference sequence). The CDR3 is 15 amino acids. J lost 0 bases, V lost 3 bases, and 3 bases had no gene match. CDR3 protein: CASSSGDRVNTEAFF. The CDR3 nucleotides read TGTGCCAGCAGCTCCGGGGACAGGGTGAACACTGAAGCTTTCTTT.

This clone was seen a single time. The chain couples TRBV5-1 to TRBJ1-5; D ambiguous. The CDR3 is made up of 14 amino acids. The ends were cut back, 7 bases at V and 4 bases at J, with 15 bases in the middle. Germline CDR1 is SGHRS and CDR2 is YFSETQ. The CDR3: CASSAEGFNQPQHF. CDR3 in DNA: TGCGCCAGCTCCGCGGAAGGTTTTAATCAGCCCCAGCATTTT.

The rearrangement joins TRBV4-2 to TRBJ1-2, with D tentatively TRBD1 (6 bases). Germline assignment: CDR1 LGHNA and CDR2 YNFKEQ. CDR3 size: 15 residues. Trimming left V 0 bases short and J 3 bases short, with 11 bases between. The DNA for the CDR3 is TGTGCCAGCAGCCAAGAGGGGTCAGGGGACTATGGCTACACCTTC. Translation: CASSQEGSGDYGYTF.

The V call is TRBV29-1, the J call TRBJ2-1, with 8 positions matching TRBD2. In germline, CDR1 is SQVTM, CDR2 ANQGSEA. Unmatched junction bases numbered 3, after V lost 8 bases and J lost 0 bases. This CDR3 contains 13 residues. Here the CDR3 DNA reads TGCAGCTCCAGCGGGGGCTCCTACAATGAGCAGTTCTTC. The encoded protein is CSSSGGSYNEQFF.

This clone turned up a few times. This chain links TRBV2 with TRBJ2-2; D is unresolved. This CDR3 is built from 14 residues. The V end was cut by 6 bases, the J end by 4 bases, with 12 bases between. Germline V CDR1 and CDR2: SNHLY, FYNNEI. The CDR3 loop reads CASRVSSVTGELFF. CDR3 nucleotides: TGTGCCAGCAGAGTTAGCTCTGTCACCGGGGAGCTGTTTTTT.

This clone has only a few counts. The chain combines TRBV5-1 with TRBJ1-1, with TRBD1 as a possible D gene (6 bases). V lost 7 bases, J lost 10 bases, and 23 bases lay in between. Germline V gene lookup returns CDR1 SGHRS and CDR2 YFSETQ. CDR3 size: 14 residues. In DNA form, the CDR3 reads TGCGCCAGCGGGGCCAGGGGCTCCAATACAGGAGCTTTCTTT. This sequence encodes CASGARGSNTGAFF.

This clone was recorded a few times. This chain joins TRBV14 and TRBJ2-1; no firm D call. This CDR3 has 15 amino acids. The V end was cut by 7 bases, the J end by 0 bases, with 13 bases between. Germline lookup yields CDR1 SGHDN and CDR2 FVKESK. Here the CDR3 reads CASNPTVSSYNEQFF. CDR3 bases: TGTGCCAGCAACCCAACGGTGAGCTCCTACAATGAGCAGTTCTTC.

The rearrangement uses TRBV19 and TRBJ2-2; 10 positions match TRBD2. Germline CDR1 and CDR2: LNHDA and SQIVND (reference sequence). V was pared by 4 bases and J by 3 bases, with 2 bases of the junction left unmatched. The CDR3 has 15 amino acids. The DNA for the CDR3 is TGTGCCAGTAGTAGGGGACTAGCGTACACCGGGGAGCTGTTTTTT. This codes for CASSRGLAYTGELFF. Using reference TRBV19 and TRBJ2-2 for the parts outside the CDR3, the full variable domain is DGGITQSPKYLFRKEGQNVTLSCEQNLNHDAMYWYRQDPGQGLRLIYYSQIVNDFQKGDIAEGYSVSREKKESFPLTVTSAQKNPTAFYLCASSRGLAYTGELFFGEGSRLTVL.

The chain links TRBV7-2 to TRBJ2-2; weak D call: TRBD2 (5 bases). Germline V CDR1 and CDR2: SGHTA, FQGNSA. The CDR3 totals 15 residues. The V and J ends lost 8 bases and 1 base respectively, with 14 bases between them. CDR3 sequence (DNA): TGTGCCAGCGGACGAGCGAGGGAGAACACCGGGGAGCTGTTTTTT. Translation gives CASGRARENTGELFF. Combining the CDR3 with reference TRBV7-2 and TRBJ2-2 gives the whole variable domain GAGVSQSPSNKVTEKGKDVELRCDPISGHTALYWYRQSLGQGLEFLIYFQGNSAPDKSGLPSDRFSAERTGGSVSTLTIQRTQQEDSAVYLCASGRARENTGELFFGEGSRLTVL.

This sequence joins TRBV5-1 and TRBJ1-1, with no clear D. Trimming cost V 4 bases and J 1 base, with 14 bases left between them. This CDR3 spans 15 amino acids. Germline CDR1 reads SGHRS; CDR2 reads YFSETQ. CDR3 sequence: CASSLTLRGNTEAFF. The CDR3 coding sequence is TGCGCCAGCAGCCTGACCCTTCGGGGGAACACTGAAGCTTTCTTT.

The CDR3 nucleotides are TGTGCCAGCAGCAAAGTACCCGGACTATGGCGGGAATCCAATGAGCAGTTCTTC. Its translation is CASSKVPGLWRESNEQFF. The genes are TRBV21-1 and TRBJ2-1; the listed D gene, TRBD2, was not tested against the DNA. TRBV21-1 is a known pseudogene. CDR3 length: 18 amino acids.

This sequence joins TRBV19 and TRBJ1-4; the D gene is possibly TRBD1 (5 bases). The CDR3 is 16 residues long. V lost 4 bases and J 0 bases, leaving 12 bases between the germline ends. CDR1 and CDR2 (germline): LNHDA, SQIVND (reference sequence). This CDR3 is CASSTPTAATNEKLFF. CDR3 sequence (DNA): TGTGCCAGTAGTACGCCGACAGCCGCAACTAATGAAAAACTGTTTTTT. The full variable domain, in which reference TRBV19 and TRBJ1-4 provide the parts outside the CDR3, is DGGITQSPKYLFRKEGQNVTLSCEQNLNHDAMYWYRQDPGQGLRLIYYSQIVNDFQKGDIAEGYSVSREKKESFPLTVTSAQKNPTAFYLCASSTPTAATNEKLFFGSGTQLSVL.

The chain is built from TRBV7-2 and TRBJ2-7; the match to TRBD1 covers 9 bases. Losses at the gene ends were 4 bases for V and 2 bases for J; bases not matched to a gene: 6. Germline CDR1 reads SGHTA; CDR2 reads FQGNSA. The CDR3 extends over 15 amino acids. This chain's CDR3 is CASSYGTGHPYEQYF. In nucleotides, the CDR3 is TGTGCCAGCAGCTACGGGACAGGGCATCCCTACGAGCAGTACTTC.

DNA for the CDR3: TGTGCCAGCAGCTTTAACCGAGACAATGAGCAGTTCTTC. Translation: CASSFNRDNEQFF. V and J are TRBV7-2 and TRBJ2-1; D is uncertain. The V gene's germline CDR1 is SGHTA and CDR2 FQGNSA. V was cut by 3 bases and J by 5 bases, with 8 bases left in between. The CDR3 covers 13 residues.

CDR3 sequence (DNA): TGTGCCAGCAGCCCTCAGCGCGGATTGAACACTGAAGCTTTCTTT. This sequence encodes CASSPQRGLNTEAFF. The chain links TRBV3-1 (or the pseudogene TRBV3-2) to TRBJ1-1; no reliable D call. This CDR3 has 15 amino acids. CDR1 is LGHDT, CDR2 YNNKEL, per germline (reference sequence). Trimming left V 4 bases short and J 0 bases short, with 12 bases between.

The V call is TRBV7-2, the J call TRBJ1-5; D unresolved. V was trimmed by 0 bases and J by 7 bases, leaving 7 bases between them. There are 13 residues in the CDR3. CDR1 and CDR2 from the germline V gene are SGHTA and FQGNSA. CDR3 bases: TGTGCCAGCAGCTTAGCGGTTAGCCAGCCCCAGCATTTT. It codes for CASSLAVSQPQHF.

This chain joins TRBV7-2 and TRBJ1-1; 10 bases are a match to TRBD1. The junction had 3 bases not matched to a gene; V was cut back by 2 bases and J by 3 bases. Germline loops: CDR1 SGHTA, CDR2 FQGNSA. The CDR3 consists of 15 residues. The chain's CDR3 is CASSLMGQGYTEAFF. The CDR3 DNA follows: TGTGCCAGCAGCTTAATGGGACAGGGGTACACTGAAGCTTTCTTT.

This chain uses TRBV5-8 with TRBJ2-7, with 11 bases lining up with TRBD1. The CDR3 loop spans 15 amino acids. V dropped 3 bases and J dropped 4; count of bases not matched to a gene: 6. Looked up from germline, CDR1 is SGHTS and CDR2 is YDEGEE. This CDR3 reads CASSSVDRGPYEQYF. The CDR3 nucleotides are TGTGCCAGCAGCTCAGTGGACAGGGGGCCTTACGAGCAGTACTTC.

V usage is TRBV27 and J usage is TRBJ1-4, with D maybe TRBD1 (6 bases). Germline V lookup: CDR1 MNHEY, CDR2 SMNVEV (reference sequence). CDR3 length: 15 amino acids. The ends were cut back, 6 bases at V and 4 bases at J, with 15 bases in the middle. The CDR3 DNA reads as TGTGCCAGCAGATCCCACAGGGTCCTTAATGAAAAACTGTTTTTT. It yields the protein CASRSHRVLNEKLFF.

The V and J genes are TRBV19 and TRBJ2-4, with 10 bases identical to TRBD1. Germline assignment: CDR1 LNHDA and CDR2 SQIVND (reference sequence). V dropped 4 bases and J dropped 0; count of bases not matched to a gene: 6. The CDR3 runs 17 residues. The CDR3 sequence is CASSKGQGTLAKNIQYF. CDR3 DNA: TGTGCCAGTAGTAAGGGACAGGGGACGCTAGCCAAAAACATTCAGTACTTC.

CDR3 in amino acids: CASSLGQTATDTQYF. The CDR3 region has the DNA TGTGCCAGCAGCTTAGGACAGACAGCAACAGATACGCAGTATTTT. V gene TRBV7-9 combines with J gene TRBJ2-3; D might be TRBD1 (5 bases). Trimming cost V 1 base and J 3 bases, with 11 bases left between them. CDR3 size: 15 residues. In germline, CDR1 is SEHNR, CDR2 FQNEAQ (reference sequence).

The chain employs TRBV6-1 and TRBJ2-7, with TRBD1 matching over 12 bases. The V gene end was trimmed by 1 base and the J gene end by 3 bases; junction bases not matched to a gene: 4. The germline V gene encodes CDR1 MNHNS and CDR2 SASEGT. The CDR3 covers 16 residues. The CDR3 region is CASSEVWDRGLYEQYF. Here the CDR3 DNA reads TGTGCCAGCAGTGAAGTGTGGGACAGGGGGCTCTACGAGCAGTACTTC.